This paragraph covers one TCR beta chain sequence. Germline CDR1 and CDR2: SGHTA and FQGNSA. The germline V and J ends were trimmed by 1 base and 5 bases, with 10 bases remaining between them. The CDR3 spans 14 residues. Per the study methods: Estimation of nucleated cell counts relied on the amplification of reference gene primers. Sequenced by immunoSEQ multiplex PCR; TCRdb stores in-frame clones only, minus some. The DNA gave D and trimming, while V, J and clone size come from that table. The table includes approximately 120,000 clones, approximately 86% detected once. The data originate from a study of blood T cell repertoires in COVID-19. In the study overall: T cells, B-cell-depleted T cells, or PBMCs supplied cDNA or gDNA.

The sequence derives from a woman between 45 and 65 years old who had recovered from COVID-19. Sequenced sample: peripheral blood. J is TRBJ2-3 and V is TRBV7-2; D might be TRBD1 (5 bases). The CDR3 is CASSLGGRVDTQYF. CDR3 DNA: TGTGCCAGCAGCTTAGGGGGCCGGGTAGATACGCAGTATTTT. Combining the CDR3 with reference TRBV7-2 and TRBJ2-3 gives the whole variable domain GAGVSQSPSNKVTEKGKDVELRCDPISGHTALYWYRQSLGQGLEFLIYFQGNSAPDKSGLPSDRFSAERTGGSVSTLTIQRTQQEDSAVYLCASSLGGRVDTQYFGPGTRLTVL.